Listed here are 21 T cell receptor beta chains from one sample, sequenced in a study of hypomethylating agent response in myelodysplastic syndrome. Here immunoSEQ multiplex PCR was the method, and the copy in TCRdb shows in-frame clones only, minus some. The sample carries roughly 3,200 clones, approximately 79% recorded once. This sample comprised bone marrow, obtained before or after starting hypomethylating agent treatment for myelodysplastic syndrome (not recorded which). All receptors derive from a human donor with myelodysplastic syndrome.

This clone was seen only a few times. The CDR3 protein is CASSADRPFLYEQYF. In DNA, the CDR3 is TGCGCCAGCAGCGCAGACAGGCCCTTCCTCTACGAGCAGTACTTC. The chain is built from TRBV5-1 and TRBJ2-7, with a weak D call TRBD1 (6 bases). Per the germline V gene, CDR1 is SGHRS and CDR2 is YFSETQ. Trimming took off 4 bases at V and 3 bases at J, with 17 bases between the two ends. The length of the CDR3 is 15 residues.

The J gene is TRBJ1-4, the V gene TRBV6-5; D is ambiguous. CDR3 length equals 12 residues. Germline CDR1 is MNHEY and CDR2 is SVGAGI. The germline V and J ends were trimmed by 0 bases and 14 bases, with 10 bases remaining between them. The CDR3 bases are TGTGCCAGCAGTTACTCTCCGGAGAAGCTGTTTTTT. Its translation is CASSYSPEKLFF.

The DNA of the CDR3 is TGCGCCAGCAGCCCGGGGAACTCTGGGGCCAACGTCCTGACTTTC. Translating it yields CASSPGNSGANVLTF. This chain uses TRBV5-1 with TRBJ2-6, with a tentative D call TRBD2 (5 bases). The V and J ends lost 4 bases and 0 bases respectively, with 8 bases between them. The CDR3 totals 15 residues. Per germline, CDR1 SGHRS and CDR2 YFSETQ.

J is TRBJ2-2 and V is TRBV10-1, with unresolved D. Germline V gene data show CDR1 as WNHNN and CDR2 as SYGVQD (reference sequence). CDR3 size: 13 residues. V lost 3 bases, J lost 6 bases, and 8 bases lay in between. In DNA, the CDR3 is TGCGCCAGCAGTGAAAGTGGGGCCGGGGAGCTGTTTTTT. Translated, it gives CASSESGAGELFF.

The CDR3 bases are TGTGCCATCAGTGAGTCTGGGGGACCCAGGTTGGATCAGCCCCAGCATTTT. It encodes CAISESGGPRLDQPQHF. The chain employs TRBV10-3 and TRBJ1-5; tentatively, D is TRBD1 (5 bases). The CDR3 is made up of 17 amino acids. Germline CDR1 ENHRY, CDR2 SYGVKD. V was cut by 0 bases and J by 5 bases, with 17 bases left in between.

This clone showed up just a few times. The chain has TRBV9 and TRBJ2-2; perhaps TRBD2 as D (6 bases). There are 15 residues in the CDR3. Trimming removed 2 bases at V and 6 bases at J, with 14 bases between. Germline V gives CDR1 SGDLS, CDR2 YYNGEE. CDR3: CASSVSGTLAGELFF. The CDR3 DNA is TGTGCCAGCAGCGTCTCCGGGACTCTGGCCGGGGAGCTGTTTTTT.

This chain links TRBV29-1 with TRBJ2-7, with D unclear. The length of the CDR3 is 13 residues. V was trimmed by 5 bases and J by 3 bases, leaving 14 bases between them. Germline lookup yields CDR1 SQVTM and CDR2 ANQGSEA. In DNA, the CDR3 is TGCAGCGTTTCCAAAAGAATTAACTACGAGCAGTACTTC. Its translation is CSVSKRINYEQYF.

V gene TRBV5-5 combines with J gene TRBJ2-3, with TRBD2 as a possible D gene (7 bases). Germline CDR1 and CDR2: SGHKS and YYEKEE (reference sequence). V shed 2 bases and J shed 1 base, with 20 bases lying between them. CDR3 length equals 18 residues. CDR3 in DNA: TGTGCCAGCAGCTTCGGAGGGGGGGCGTTTGTGGGCACAGATACGCAGTATTTT. It encodes CASSFGGGAFVGTDTQYF.

The J gene is TRBJ1-5, the V gene TRBV25-1; 7 nucleotides match TRBD1. Germline CDR1 and CDR2: MGHDK and SYGVNS. V shed 4 bases, J shed 7 bases, and the junction held 7 bases outside the gene matches. This CDR3 is built from 14 residues. CDR3 sequence reads: CASSVTGAGQPQHF. CDR3 in DNA: TGTGCCAGCAGTGTAACAGGGGCAGGGCAGCCCCAGCATTTT.

The genes are TRBV5-1 and TRBJ1-5; perhaps TRBD1 as D (6 bases). The CDR3 consists of 15 residues. CDR1 is SGHRS, CDR2 YFSETQ, per germline. V lost 1 base and J lost 3, with 11 bases in between. The CDR3 region has the DNA TGCGCCAGCAGCTTGTCAGGGGAGATCAATCAGCCCCAGCATTTT. As protein: CASSLSGEINQPQHF.

The rearrangement uses TRBV15 and TRBJ1-5; no firm D call. Trimming left V 1 base short and J 2 bases short, with 9 bases between. The CDR3 runs 15 residues. The germline V gene has CDR1 LNHNV and CDR2 YYDKDF (reference sequence). CDR3 in amino acids: CATSRGGMGNQPQHF. CDR3 in DNA: TGTGCCACCAGCAGAGGAGGGATGGGCAATCAGCCCCAGCATTTT.

The chain links TRBV11-2 to TRBJ1-1; TRBD1 matches 9 bases. V lost 4 bases to trimming and J lost 3 bases; unmatched junction nucleotides: 6. This CDR3 spans 15 amino acids. The germline V gene encodes CDR1 SGHAT and CDR2 FQNNGV. The CDR3, as DNA: TGTGCCAGCAGCTCTTTCGACAGGGGGGACACTGAAGCTTTCTTT. Protein product: CASSSFDRGDTEAFF.

The chain recombines TRBV11-2 with TRBJ2-3; possibly TRBD1 for D (6 bases). CDR3 length: 17 residues. Germline CDR1 and CDR2: SGHAT and FQNNGV. V was clipped by 1 base and J by 2 bases, with 16 bases between them. CDR3 nucleotides: TGTGCCAGCAGCTTAGGTCTGGCAGGGGCTTACACAGATACGCAGTATTTT. It is translated as CASSLGLAGAYTDTQYF.

In this sample, this clone turned up once. J is TRBJ1-1 and V is TRBV6-1; D unresolved. CDR1 is MNHNS, CDR2 SASEGT, per germline. The CDR3 runs to 13 residues. Between the trimmed V and J ends, which lost 8 bases and 0 bases, there was a span of 10 bases. The CDR3: CASGVHMNTEAFF. Here the CDR3 DNA reads TGTGCCAGCGGGGTACATATGAACACTGAAGCTTTCTTT.

The chain uses TRBV21-1 and TRBJ2-1. TRBV21-1 is a pseudogene. This CDR3 spans 15 amino acids. CDR3 protein: CASSKEGGINNEQFF. CDR3 DNA: TGTGCCAGCAGCAAAGAAGGGGGGATTAACAATGAGCAGTTCTTC.

The chain carries TRBV7-2 and TRBJ2-2; 11 bases agree with TRBD2. V lost 1 base, J lost 7 bases, and 5 bases stayed unmatched. The germline CDR1 and CDR2 sequences are SGHTA and FQGNSA. There are 16 residues in the CDR3. CDR3 protein: CASSLGRLAGGGELFF. The CDR3 coding sequence is TGTGCCAGCAGCTTAGGGCGGCTAGCGGGGGGCGGGGAGCTGTTTTTT.

CDR3 DNA sequence: TGTGCCAGCAGCGGGGACAGGGTGTACCAAGAGACCCAGTACTTC. Its translation is CASSGDRVYQETQYF. The rearrangement joins TRBV5-5 to TRBJ2-5; 9 positions agree with TRBD1. J was trimmed by 0 bases and V by 4 bases; bases with no gene match: 4. Germline V gene data show CDR1 as SGHKS and CDR2 as YYEKEE (reference sequence). This CDR3 is 15 amino acids long.

The rearrangement joins TRBV28 to TRBJ1-1; tentatively, D is TRBD1 (5 bases). Deletions cut 3 bases from V and 0 bases from J, with 17 bases between. CDR1 and CDR2 (germline): MDHEN, SYDVKM. The CDR3 extends over 17 amino acids. Here the CDR3 DNA reads TGTGCCAGCAGTTTCCCAAGGGACGGGATCTTGAACACTGAAGCTTTCTTT. Amino acids: CASSFPRDGILNTEAFF.

The rearrangement uses TRBV6-5 and TRBJ2-2, with 8 positions matching TRBD1. In germline, CDR1 is MNHEY, CDR2 SVGAGI. The CDR3 loop spans 16 amino acids. V lost 2 bases to trimming and J lost 2 bases; unmatched junction nucleotides: 4. In DNA, the CDR3 is TGTGCCAGCAGTTACCGGGACAGGATTAACACCGGGGAGCTGTTTTTT. Protein: CASSYRDRINTGELFF.

The V and J genes are TRBV2 and TRBJ2-7; TRBD1 is a possible D gene (5 bases). Germline V gives CDR1 SNHLY, CDR2 FYNNEI. This CDR3 comprises 13 residues. Trimming shortened V by 2 bases and J by 9 bases, and 14 bases separated the two germline ends. CDR3 in DNA: TGTGCCAGCAGTGAAACAACGACTGGGGCGCAGTACTTC. Its translation: CASSETTTGAQYF.

V and J are TRBV7-2 and TRBJ1-5; D uncertain. The CDR3 sequence is 13 residues long. Germline V gene sequence: CDR1 SGHTA, CDR2 FQGNSA. Trimming left V 5 bases short and J 8 bases short, with 13 bases between. The CDR3 sequence is CASSLRGGKPQHF. In DNA, the CDR3 is TGTGCCAGCAGCCTTCGTGGCGGCAAGCCCCAGCATTTT.